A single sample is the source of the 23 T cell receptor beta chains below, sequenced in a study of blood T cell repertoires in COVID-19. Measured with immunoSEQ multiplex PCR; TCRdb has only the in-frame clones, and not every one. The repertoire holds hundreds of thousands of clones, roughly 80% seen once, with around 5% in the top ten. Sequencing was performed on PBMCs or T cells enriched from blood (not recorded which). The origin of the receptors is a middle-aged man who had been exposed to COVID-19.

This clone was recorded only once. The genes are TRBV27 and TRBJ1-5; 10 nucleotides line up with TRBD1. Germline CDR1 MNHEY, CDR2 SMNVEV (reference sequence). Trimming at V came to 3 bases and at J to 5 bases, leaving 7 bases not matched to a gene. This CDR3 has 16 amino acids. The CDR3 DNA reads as TGTGCCAGCAGTTTCACGACAGGGGGCCCAGATCAGCCCCAGCATTTT. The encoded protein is CASSFTTGGPDQPQHF.

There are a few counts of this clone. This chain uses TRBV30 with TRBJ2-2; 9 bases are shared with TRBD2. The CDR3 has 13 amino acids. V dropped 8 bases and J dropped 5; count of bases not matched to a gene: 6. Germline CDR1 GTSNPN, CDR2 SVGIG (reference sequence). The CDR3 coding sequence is TGTGCCATAGCGGGAGAGGGTACCGGGGAGCTGTTTTTT. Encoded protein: CAIAGEGTGELFF.

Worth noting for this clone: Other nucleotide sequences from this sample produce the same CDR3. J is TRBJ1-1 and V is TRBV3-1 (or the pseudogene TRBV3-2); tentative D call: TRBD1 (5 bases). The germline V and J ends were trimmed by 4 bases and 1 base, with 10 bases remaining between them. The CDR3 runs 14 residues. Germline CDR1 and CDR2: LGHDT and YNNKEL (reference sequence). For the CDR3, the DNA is TGTGCCAGCAGCCCGGGGGGAAGGAACACTGAAGCTTTCTTT. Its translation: CASSPGGRNTEAFF.

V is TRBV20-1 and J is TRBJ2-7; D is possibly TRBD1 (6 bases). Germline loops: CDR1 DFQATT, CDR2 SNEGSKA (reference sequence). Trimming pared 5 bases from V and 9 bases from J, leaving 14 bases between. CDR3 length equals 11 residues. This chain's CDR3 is CSARADSGQYF. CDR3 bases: TGCAGTGCTCGGGCGGACAGTGGGCAGTACTTC.

The CDR3 coding sequence is TGTGCCAGCAGTGATTCAGGGGGCTATGGCTACACCTTC. This codes for CASSDSGGYGYTF. J is TRBJ1-2 and V is TRBV25-1; 7 bases line up with TRBD1. Losses at the gene ends were 3 bases for V and 4 bases for J; bases not matched to a gene: 2. This CDR3 has 13 residues. The V gene's germline CDR1 is MGHDK and CDR2 SYGVNS.

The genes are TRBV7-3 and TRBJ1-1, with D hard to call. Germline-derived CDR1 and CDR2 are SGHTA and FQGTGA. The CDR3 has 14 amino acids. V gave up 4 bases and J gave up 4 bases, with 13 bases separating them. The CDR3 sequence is CASSSLPVSTEAFF. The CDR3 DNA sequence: TGTGCCAGCAGCTCCCTCCCTGTGAGCACTGAAGCTTTCTTT.

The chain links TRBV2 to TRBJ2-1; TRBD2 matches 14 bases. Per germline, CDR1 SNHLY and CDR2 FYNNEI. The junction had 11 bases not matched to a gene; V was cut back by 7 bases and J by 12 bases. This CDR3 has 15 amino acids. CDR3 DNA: TGTGCCAGCAAGGCTGGGACTAGCGGGAGTGTAGTGCAGTTCTTC. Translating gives CASKAGTSGSVVQFF.

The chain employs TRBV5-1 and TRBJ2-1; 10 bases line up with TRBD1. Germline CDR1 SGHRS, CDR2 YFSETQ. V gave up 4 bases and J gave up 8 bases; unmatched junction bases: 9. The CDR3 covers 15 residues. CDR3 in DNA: TGCGCCAGCAGCAACCGGGACAGGGGATCTGATGAGCAGTTCTTC. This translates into CASSNRDRGSDEQFF.

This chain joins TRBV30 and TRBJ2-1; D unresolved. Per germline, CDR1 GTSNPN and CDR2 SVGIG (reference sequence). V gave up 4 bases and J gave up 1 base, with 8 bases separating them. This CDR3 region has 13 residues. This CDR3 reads CAWKPRSYNEQFF. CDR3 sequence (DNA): TGTGCCTGGAAGCCAAGATCCTACAATGAGCAGTTCTTC. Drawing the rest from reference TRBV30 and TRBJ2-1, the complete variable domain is SQTIHQWPATLVQPVGSPLSLECTVEGTSNPNLYWYRQAAGRGLQLLFYSVGIGQISSEVPQNLSASRPQDRQFILSSKKLLLSDSGFYLCAWKPRSYNEQFFGPGTRLTVL.

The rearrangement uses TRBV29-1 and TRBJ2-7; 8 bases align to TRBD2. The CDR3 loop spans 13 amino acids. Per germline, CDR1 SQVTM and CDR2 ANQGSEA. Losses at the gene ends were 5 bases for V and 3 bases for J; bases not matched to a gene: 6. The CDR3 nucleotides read TGCAGCGTTTCTAGGACTAGCCTCTACGAGCAGTACTTC. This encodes CSVSRTSLYEQYF.

The CDR3 nucleotides are TGTGCCACCCAGGAGCTGGGGGGGCCCCAGCATTTT. It translates to CATQELGGPQHF. V gene TRBV24-1 combines with J gene TRBJ1-5; tentatively, D is TRBD1 (5 bases). V lost 9 bases to trimming and J lost 9 bases, with 14 bases between them. The CDR3 runs to 12 residues. Germline V gives CDR1 KGHDR, CDR2 SFDVKD.

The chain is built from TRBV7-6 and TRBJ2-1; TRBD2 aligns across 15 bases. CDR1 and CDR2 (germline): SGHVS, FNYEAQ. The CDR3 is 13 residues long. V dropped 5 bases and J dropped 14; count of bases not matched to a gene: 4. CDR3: CASSQRTSGREFF. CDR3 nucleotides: TGTGCCAGCAGCCAGCGGACTAGCGGGAGGGAGTTCTTC.

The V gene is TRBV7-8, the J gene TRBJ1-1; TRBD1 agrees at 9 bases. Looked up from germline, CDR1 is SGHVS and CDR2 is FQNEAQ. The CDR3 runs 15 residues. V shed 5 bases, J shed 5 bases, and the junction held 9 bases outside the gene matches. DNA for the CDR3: TGTGCCAGCAGCCAAACAGGGGGCGGTGTGACTGAAGCTTTCTTT. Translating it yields CASSQTGGGVTEAFF.

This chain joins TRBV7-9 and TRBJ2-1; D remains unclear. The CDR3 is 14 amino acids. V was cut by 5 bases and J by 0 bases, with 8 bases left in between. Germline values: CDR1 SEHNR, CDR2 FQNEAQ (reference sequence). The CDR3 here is CASSVTSSYNEQFF. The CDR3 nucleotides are TGTGCCAGCAGCGTAACGAGCTCCTACAATGAGCAGTTCTTC.

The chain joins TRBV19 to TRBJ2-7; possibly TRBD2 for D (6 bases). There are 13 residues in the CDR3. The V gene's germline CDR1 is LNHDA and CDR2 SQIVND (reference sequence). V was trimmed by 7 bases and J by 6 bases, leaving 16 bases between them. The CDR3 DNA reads TGTGCCAGTACCCCTTCTGGGGGGACCGAGCAGTACTTC. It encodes CASTPSGGTEQYF.

CDR3 in amino acids: CSASVGDTEAFF. In nucleotides, the CDR3 is TGCAGTGCTAGTGTAGGGGATACTGAAGCTTTCTTT. The chain uses TRBV20-1 and TRBJ1-1, with D possibly matching TRBD1 (5 bases). Germline V gene lookup returns CDR1 DFQATT and CDR2 SNEGSKA (reference sequence). V dropped 3 bases and J dropped 5 bases, with 10 bases sitting between them. This CDR3 contains 12 residues.

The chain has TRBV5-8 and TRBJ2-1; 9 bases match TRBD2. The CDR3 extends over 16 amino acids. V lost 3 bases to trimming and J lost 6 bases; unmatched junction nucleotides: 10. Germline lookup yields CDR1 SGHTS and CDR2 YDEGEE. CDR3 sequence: CASSSGLAVVGNEQFF. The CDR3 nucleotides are TGTGCCAGCAGCTCGGGACTAGCAGTGGTTGGCAATGAGCAGTTCTTC. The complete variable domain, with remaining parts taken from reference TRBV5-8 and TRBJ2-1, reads EAGVTQSPTHLIKTRGQQATLRCSPISGHTSVYWYQQALGLGLQFLLWYDEGEERNRGNFPPRFSGRQFPNYSSELNVNALELEDSALYLCASSSGLAVVGNEQFFGPGTRLTVL.

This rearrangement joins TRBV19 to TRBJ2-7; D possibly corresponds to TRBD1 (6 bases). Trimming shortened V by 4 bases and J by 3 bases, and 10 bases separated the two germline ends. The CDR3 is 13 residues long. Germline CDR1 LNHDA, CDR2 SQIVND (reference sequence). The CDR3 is CASSTPTGYEQYF. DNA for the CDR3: TGTGCCAGTAGTACCCCGACAGGCTACGAGCAGTACTTC. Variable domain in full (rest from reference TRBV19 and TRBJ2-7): DGGITQSPKYLFRKEGQNVTLSCEQNLNHDAMYWYRQDPGQGLRLIYYSQIVNDFQKGDIAEGYSVSREKKESFPLTVTSAQKNPTAFYLCASSTPTGYEQYFGPGTRLTVT.

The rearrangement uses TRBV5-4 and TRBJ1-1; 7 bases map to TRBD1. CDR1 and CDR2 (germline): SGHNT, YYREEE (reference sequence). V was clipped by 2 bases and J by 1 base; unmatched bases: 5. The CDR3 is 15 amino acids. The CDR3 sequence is CASSFLTGENTEAFF. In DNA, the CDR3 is TGTGCCAGCAGCTTTCTTACAGGGGAGAACACTGAAGCTTTCTTT. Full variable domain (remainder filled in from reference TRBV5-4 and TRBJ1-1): ETGVTQSPTHLIKTRGQQVTLRCSSQSGHNTVSWYQQALGQGPQFIFQYYREEENGRGNFPPRFSGLQFPNYSSELNVNALELDDSALYLCASSFLTGENTEAFFGQGTRLTVV.

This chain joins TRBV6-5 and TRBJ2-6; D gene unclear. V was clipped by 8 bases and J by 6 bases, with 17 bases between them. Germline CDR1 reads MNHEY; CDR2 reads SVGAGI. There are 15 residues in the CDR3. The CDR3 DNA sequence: TGTGCCAGCCACCTCGCAGGTAGTATGGCCAACGTCCTGACTTTC. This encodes CASHLAGSMANVLTF.

The DNA of the CDR3 is TGTGCCAGCAGGTACAGTGGCTCACCCCTCCACTTT. This encodes CASRYSGSPLHF. V is TRBV3-1 (or the pseudogene TRBV3-2) and J is TRBJ1-6, with no clear D. V lost 6 bases, J lost 10 bases, and 10 bases lay in between. The germline CDR1 and CDR2 sequences are LGHDT and YNNKEL (reference sequence). The CDR3 sequence is 12 residues long.

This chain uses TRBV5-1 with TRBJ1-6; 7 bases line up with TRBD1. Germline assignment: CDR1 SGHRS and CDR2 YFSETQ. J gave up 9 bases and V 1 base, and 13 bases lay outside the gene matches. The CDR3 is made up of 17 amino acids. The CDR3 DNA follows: TGCGCCAGCAGCTTGTTAGGGGGCGACAGGTCCCCTTCACCCCTCCACTTT. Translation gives CASSLLGGDRSPSPLHF. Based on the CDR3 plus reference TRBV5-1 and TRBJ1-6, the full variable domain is KAGVTQTPRYLIKTRGQQVTLSCSPISGHRSVSWYQQTPGQGLQFLFEYFSETQRNKGNFPGRFSGRQFSNSRSEMNVSTLELGDSALYLCASSLLGGDRSPSPLHFGNGTRLTVT.

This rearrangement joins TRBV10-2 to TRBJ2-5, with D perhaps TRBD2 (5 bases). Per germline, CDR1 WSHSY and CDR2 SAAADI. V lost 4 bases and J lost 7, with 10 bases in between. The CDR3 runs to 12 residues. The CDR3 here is CASSGAEVTQYF. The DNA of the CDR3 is TGCGCCAGCAGTGGAGCGGAGGTGACCCAGTACTTC.